The next 21 T cell receptor beta chains were all read from a single sample in a study of blood T cells in healthy people across ages. Alongside a J-beta primer mix, a sample-barcoded 5' primer served in a second PCR lasting about 7 to 12 cycles. TCRdb re-called the 5' RACE reads through MiXCR, storing one row per CDR3 protein. The table includes fewer than 800,000 distinct CDR3 sequences, more than 20% detected once. The sequenced sample consisted of blood. These receptors all come from a man between 65 and 85 years old in good health.

V usage is TRBV19 and J usage is TRBJ1-2; a weak D match, TRBD1 (6 bases). The V end was cut by 6 bases, the J end by 4 bases, with 18 bases between. The CDR3 covers 15 residues. Germline assignment: CDR1 LNHDA and CDR2 SQIVND (reference sequence). CDR3 in amino acids: CASSPTGGRGYGYTF. CDR3 coding DNA: TGTGCCAGTAGCCCGACGGGGGGCAGAGGCTATGGCTACACCTTC.

The genes are TRBV20-1 and TRBJ2-5; 7 positions match TRBD1. The better agreement between TRBJ2-7 and the DNA end casts doubt on the J call. Germline lookup yields CDR1 DFQATT and CDR2 SNEGSKA (reference sequence). The CDR3 runs 14 residues. The CDR3 is CSANHRDSPYEQYF. In nucleotides, the CDR3 is TGCAGTGCCAACCACCGGGACAGCCCCTACGAGCAGTACTTC.

There are a few counts of this clonotype. This chain links TRBV12-3 or TRBV12-4 with TRBJ1-1, with 7 bases fitting TRBD1. Unmatched junction bases numbered 7, after V lost 2 bases and J lost 7 bases. This CDR3 region has 14 residues. CDR3 residues: CASSLLTGSLEAFF. CDR3 DNA: TGTGCCAGCAGTTTATTGACAGGGTCGCTTGAAGCTTTCTTT.

In this sample, this clonotype turned up once. This chain connects TRBV3-1 to TRBJ2-1; 10 bases line up with TRBD2. Trimming took 6 bases from V and 2 from J; bases not matched to a gene: 4. The germline CDR1 and CDR2 sequences are LGHDT and YNNKEL (reference sequence). The CDR3 contains 15 residues. The DNA of the CDR3 is TGTGCCAGCAGAACGACTAGCGGGCCCTACAATGAGCAGTTCTTC. Encoded protein: CASRTTSGPYNEQFF.

This clonotype has a handful of counts. The chain joins TRBV12-3 or TRBV12-4 to TRBJ2-6; TRBD1 agrees at 8 bases. J gave up 3 bases and V 5 bases, and 6 bases lay outside the gene matches. CDR3 size: 16 residues. The CDR3 loop is CASSQTTGVGANVLTF. The CDR3 nucleotides are TGTGCCAGCAGTCAAACGACAGGGGTTGGGGCCAACGTCCTGACTTTC.

This clonotype was detected only a few times. The DNA for the CDR3 is TGCAGTGCCTCTCCGGGACTAGCGGGACTCGCAGATACGCAGTATTTT. Translated, it gives CSASPGLAGLADTQYF. V and J are TRBV20-1 and TRBJ2-3, with TRBD2 identical over 13 bases. CDR3 length: 16 residues. The V segment lost 6 bases and the J segment 4 bases; nucleotides outside the gene matches: 10. Germline CDR1 DFQATT, CDR2 SNEGSKA (reference sequence).

This clonotype was detected many times. The gene calls are TRBV6-2 or TRBV6-3 and TRBJ2-1, with 7 nucleotides matching TRBD1. Trimming at V came to 6 bases and at J to 7 bases, leaving 9 bases not matched to a gene. CDR1 is MNHEY, CDR2 SVGEGT, per germline. CDR3 length: 14 amino acids. CDR3 protein: CASSLGQVQNEQFF. DNA of the CDR3: TGTGCCAGCAGCCTCGGACAGGTGCAAAATGAGCAGTTCTTC.

This clonotype has more than one count but fewer than ten. This chain uses TRBV18 with TRBJ1-1, with 9 positions matching TRBD1. CDR3 length equals 16 residues. Trimming took 5 bases from V and 3 from J; bases not matched to a gene: 10. From germline, CDR1 is KGHSH and CDR2 LQKENI. CDR3 region: CASSKQGAAADTEAFF. CDR3 nucleotide sequence: TGTGCCAGCTCAAAACAGGGGGCCGCCGCGGACACTGAAGCTTTCTTT.

The rearrangement uses TRBV6-4 and TRBJ1-1; 7 nucleotides agree with TRBD1. V shed 6 bases, J shed 1 base, and the junction held 5 bases outside the gene matches. CDR1 and CDR2 from the germline V gene are MRHNA and SNTAGT. The CDR3 consists of 14 residues. The CDR3 DNA follows: TGTGCCAGCAGCGCAGGGACAGAGAACACTGAAGCTTTCTTT. This encodes CASSAGTENTEAFF.

There are many counts of this clonotype. The V and J genes are TRBV20-1 and TRBJ2-1, with D uncertain. The CDR3 contains 13 residues. V lost 1 base and J lost 7, with 11 bases in between. The germline CDR1 and CDR2 sequences are DFQATT and SNEGSKA (reference sequence). The CDR3 DNA sequence: TGCAGTGCTAGAGGGGATCAAGGGAATGAGCAGTTCTTC. The encoded protein is CSARGDQGNEQFF.

V and J are TRBV6-2 or TRBV6-3 and TRBJ1-2; TRBD1 aligns across 7 bases. Germline V lookup: CDR1 MNHEY, CDR2 SVGEGT. The trim removed 4 bases at V and 4 bases at J, leaving 9 bases unmatched. The CDR3 is made up of 15 amino acids. CDR3 in amino acids: CASSFGDRDSYGYTF. CDR3 DNA: TGTGCCAGCAGTTTTGGGGACAGAGATTCCTATGGCTACACCTTC.

CDR3: CASSPWGEAKNIQYF. The CDR3 nucleotides are TGTGCCAGCAGCCCGTGGGGTGAAGCCAAAAACATTCAGTACTTC. V is TRBV7-2 and J is TRBJ2-4, with no clear D. The CDR3 contains 15 residues. The germline V and J ends were trimmed by 5 bases and 0 bases, with 11 bases remaining between them. Germline V CDR1 and CDR2: SGHTA, FQGNSA.

This clonotype was picked up a small number of times. The chain has TRBV12-3 or TRBV12-4 and TRBJ2-7, with 7 nucleotides matching TRBD1. V shed 4 bases, J shed 1 base, and the junction held 4 bases outside the gene matches. This CDR3 spans 14 amino acids. The CDR3 sequence is CASSSQGVSYEQYF. The DNA for the CDR3 is TGTGCCAGCAGTTCCCAGGGGGTGTCCTACGAGCAGTACTTC.

This chain joins TRBV20-1 and TRBJ2-1; TRBD1 matches 7 bases. V lost 2 bases and J lost 8; bases outside the gene matches: 15. The germline V gene has CDR1 DFQATT and CDR2 SNEGSKA (reference sequence). The CDR3 consists of 16 residues. CDR3 loop: CSARKLGSGGVDEQFF. For the CDR3, the DNA is TGCAGTGCTAGAAAACTAGGGTCAGGGGGTGTGGATGAGCAGTTCTTC.

The gene calls are TRBV28 and TRBJ2-5, with 7 bases that match TRBD1. The J call may not be correct, given that the DNA end is closer to TRBJ2-7. Germline V gene sequence: CDR1 MDHEN, CDR2 SYDVKM. This CDR3 is 12 amino acids long. The CDR3 coding sequence is TGTGCCAGCGGCCGAACAGGGGACGAGCAGTACTTC. Translation gives CASGRTGDEQYF.

The chain uses TRBV7-2 and TRBJ1-2; D is perhaps TRBD1 (6 bases). This CDR3 has 16 residues. The V and J ends lost 3 bases and 6 bases respectively, with 20 bases between them. The germline V gene has CDR1 SGHTA and CDR2 FQGNSA. The CDR3 is CASSFPLGGTVDGYTF. The CDR3 DNA sequence: TGTGCCAGCAGCTTCCCCTTAGGGGGGACGGTAGATGGCTACACCTTC.

This clonotype showed up just a few times. The V and J genes are TRBV24-1 and TRBJ2-3; 10 bases are a match to TRBD2. The J segment lost 8 bases and the V segment lost 0 bases, leaving 7 bases of the junction unmatched. The CDR3 is 16 residues long. The germline gives CDR1 KGHDR, CDR2 SFDVKD. CDR3 sequence reads: CATSDLSSGSRSTQYF. CDR3 DNA: TGTGCCACCAGTGATTTGTCTAGCGGGAGTCGGAGTACGCAGTATTTT.

The chain has TRBV29-1 and TRBJ1-2; 7 bases align to TRBD1. From germline, CDR1 is SQVTM and CDR2 ANQGSEA. V shed 4 bases and J 6 bases; nucleotides not matched to a gene: 20. This CDR3 is built from 17 residues. The CDR3 region has the DNA TGCAGCGTTGTCTACCGGACAGGCGACTTTACGTGGGATGGCTACACCTTC. This codes for CSVVYRTGDFTWDGYTF.

V and J are TRBV28 and TRBJ2-1; D is unresolved. Germline CDR1 is MDHEN and CDR2 is SYDVKM. V was trimmed by 3 bases and J by 8 bases, leaving 11 bases between them. The length of the CDR3 is 13 residues. The CDR3 DNA sequence: TGTGCCAGCAGTTTTTCCCCAGGCGATGAGCAGTTCTTC. Protein: CASSFSPGDEQFF.

This clonotype has just a few counts. The gene calls are TRBV3-1 and TRBJ2-1; D is tentatively TRBD1 or TRBD2 (6 bases each). Trimming removed 7 bases at V and 1 base at J, with 14 bases between. The CDR3 totals 15 residues. The germline gives CDR1 LGHDT, CDR2 YNNKEL (reference sequence). For the CDR3, the DNA is TGTGCCAGCACAGTGGGGGGCGCGTCCTACAATGAGCAGTTCTTC. Translating gives CASTVGGASYNEQFF.

The chain's CDR3 is CASSPRNQETQYF. The CDR3 DNA reads TGTGCCAGCAGCCCCCGTAACCAAGAGACCCAGTACTTC. The chain links TRBV28 to TRBJ2-5; the D is unclear. Germline CDR1 is MDHEN and CDR2 is SYDVKM. The CDR3 has 13 amino acids. V dropped 6 bases and J dropped 0 bases, with 8 bases sitting between them.